This T cell receptor beta chain was documented in a study of shared clonotypes between healthy human individuals. Study findings and constraints: Compared with memory subsets, naive subsets generally had larger estimated richness.

As for this clone: Its antigen remains unknown.

In replicate PCRs of sorted subsets, approximately 210 ng DNA, about 30,000 T cell genomes, was used. The method was immunoSEQ multiplex PCR; TCRdb's version includes in-frame clones alone and lacks a portion of them. The sample carries over 750,000 clones, about 96% recorded once. J gave up 3 bases and V 3 bases, and 18 bases lay outside the gene matches. The CDR3 spans 19 residues. Germline CDR1 and CDR2: SGHAT and FQNNGV. CD45RO-negative, CCR7-positively selected cells formed the naive CD8 fraction, excluding terminally differentiated effector memory CD45RA+ cells. Healthy HIV-negative adults without recent acute infections or vaccinations served as donors.

This sequence originates from a man in his thirties or forties in good health. This sequence joins TRBV11-2 and TRBJ2-7, with 9 bases that match TRBD1. The sample taken for sequencing was naive CD8+ T cells sorted from blood. In DNA, the CDR3 is TGTGCCAGCAGCTTTCGACCCTCCGACCGGGACAGGGTCTTCTACGAGCAGTACTTC. Its protein product is CASSFRPSDRDRVFYEQYF.